One and the same sample provided the 22 T cell receptor beta chains below, sequenced in a study of blood T cell repertoires in COVID-19. Repertoires were generated with immunoSEQ multiplex PCR, while TCRdb's copy carries only in-frame clones and drops some. The table has more than 95,000 clones, about 89% seen once. The sequenced sample consisted of peripheral blood. Receptor source: a human donor in a cohort sampled during active COVID-19.

This chain connects TRBV27 to TRBJ2-5; TRBD2 matches at 8 bases. Unmatched junction bases numbered 4, after V lost 5 bases and J lost 5 bases. CDR1 and CDR2 from the germline V gene are MNHEY and SMNVEV (reference sequence). The CDR3 is 13 amino acids. CDR3: CASSSGRRETQYF. The CDR3 DNA reads TGTGCCAGCAGTAGCGGGAGAAGGGAGACCCAGTACTTC.

This clone was found once. The chain joins TRBV6-6 to TRBJ2-3; 12 bases are a match to TRBD2. The junction had 3 bases not matched to a gene; V was cut back by 6 bases and J by 2 bases. Germline loops: CDR1 MNHNY, CDR2 SVGAGI (reference sequence). This CDR3 spans 15 amino acids. The chain's CDR3 is CASRGTSGYTDTQYF. As DNA, the CDR3 is TGTGCCAGCAGGGGGACTAGCGGGTACACAGATACGCAGTATTTT.

This clone was seen just once. This chain links TRBV4-1 with TRBJ1-6; 9 nucleotides match TRBD1. The J segment lost 6 bases and the V segment lost 2 bases, leaving 8 bases of the junction unmatched. CDR3 length: 17 residues. The V gene's germline CDR1 is MGHRA and CDR2 YSYEKL. The CDR3 DNA sequence: TGCGCCAGCAGCCAACCATTTAGGGACAGGGTTAATTCACCCCTCCACTTT. Translated, it gives CASSQPFRDRVNSPLHF.

The gene calls are TRBV6-2 or TRBV6-3 and TRBJ2-7; 7 positions match TRBD1. The junction had 3 bases not matched to a gene; V was cut back by 3 bases and J by 4 bases. In germline, CDR1 is MNHEY, CDR2 SVGEGT. CDR3 length equals 13 residues. CDR3 protein: CASSYWTGYEQYF. The CDR3 DNA reads TGTGCCAGCAGTTATTGGACAGGTTACGAGCAGTACTTC.

This clone was detected only once. V is TRBV2 and J is TRBJ1-1; a weak D match, TRBD1 (6 bases). CDR1 and CDR2 from the germline V gene are SNHLY and FYNNEI. Trimming cost V 8 bases and J 1 base, with 20 bases left between them. CDR3 length: 16 amino acids. Here the CDR3 DNA reads TGTGCCAGCCTTTCAGGACAGCTGGGGGAGAACACTGAAGCTTTCTTT. Protein product: CASLSGQLGENTEAFF.

The chain combines TRBV6-5 with TRBJ1-4; perhaps TRBD1 as D (6 bases). The ends were cut back, 8 bases at V and 4 bases at J, with 17 bases in the middle. The CDR3 is 15 residues long. CDR1 is MNHEY, CDR2 SVGAGI, per germline. The CDR3 sequence is CASAPGGLLNEKLFF. CDR3 bases: TGTGCCAGCGCCCCCGGGGGGCTCCTTAATGAAAAACTGTTTTTT.

The chain is built from TRBV12-5 and TRBJ2-2; no clear D gene. The germline V gene encodes CDR1 LGHNT and CDR2 FRNRAP. The germline V and J ends were trimmed by 0 bases and 4 bases, with 12 bases remaining between them. The CDR3 is 16 residues long. As DNA, the CDR3 is TGTGCTAGTGGTTTGGTATATTTCCTCCCCACCGGGGAGCTGTTTTTT. Protein product: CASGLVYFLPTGELFF.

This clone was detected only once. This rearrangement joins TRBV28 to TRBJ1-5; D is unclear. Germline CDR1 reads MDHEN; CDR2 reads SYDVKM. V was shortened by 1 base and J by 3 bases, with 10 bases between the two germline ends. CDR3 length: 15 amino acids. DNA for the CDR3: TGTGCCAGCAGTTTATTCGGCAGGTCCAATCAGCCCCAGCATTTT. It is translated as CASSLFGRSNQPQHF.

The chain combines TRBV14 with TRBJ2-2, with a possible D match to TRBD2 (5 bases). Germline CDR1 SGHDN, CDR2 FVKESK. The CDR3 is made up of 16 amino acids. Trimming stripped 2 bases from V and 4 bases from J, with 14 bases between. The CDR3 here is CASSQRVVRGTGELFF. DNA of the CDR3: TGTGCCAGCAGCCAAAGGGTCGTTCGGGGCACCGGGGAGCTGTTTTTT.

The rearrangement joins TRBV24-1 to TRBJ2-7; TRBD1 might be the D (5 bases). Germline V gene sequence: CDR1 KGHDR, CDR2 SFDVKD. The CDR3 extends over 14 amino acids. V lost 8 bases, J lost 4 bases, and 17 bases lay in between. CDR3 amino acids: CATTQGRAEYEQYF. CDR3 DNA: TGTGCCACCACGCAGGGTAGGGCAGAATACGAGCAGTACTTC.

This clone came up once. The V and J genes are TRBV28 and TRBJ1-6; 10 nucleotides agree with TRBD1. The J segment lost 10 bases and the V segment lost 5 bases, leaving 5 bases of the junction unmatched. Germline V gene data show CDR1 as MDHEN and CDR2 as SYDVKM. CDR3 length equals 14 residues. CDR3 region: CASSAGQGWSPLHF. The CDR3, as DNA: TGTGCCAGCAGTGCGGGACAGGGGTGGTCACCCCTCCACTTT.

V and J are TRBV10-3 and TRBJ2-3; TRBD2 aligns across 7 bases. Germline lookup yields CDR1 ENHRY and CDR2 SYGVKD. The CDR3 loop spans 16 amino acids. V lost 4 bases and J lost 0; bases outside the gene matches: 7. The CDR3 sequence: CAISVIAGSSTDTQYF. CDR3 nucleotide sequence: TGTGCCATCAGTGTCATAGCGGGTTCTAGCACAGATACGCAGTATTTT.

CDR3 sequence (DNA): TGTGCCAGTAGCCTCATGGACCGGGAGAGGGTCACCTTC. It encodes CASSLMDRERVTF. The chain employs TRBV19 and TRBJ1-2; D is unclear. The length of the CDR3 is 13 residues. Looked up from germline, CDR1 is LNHDA and CDR2 is SQIVND (reference sequence). V gave up 6 bases and J gave up 13 bases, with 21 bases separating them.

This clone has only one observation. The rearrangement joins TRBV19 to TRBJ2-1; the match to TRBD2 covers 7 bases. J was trimmed by 7 bases and V by 7 bases; bases with no gene match: 13. The CDR3 consists of 15 residues. The V gene's germline CDR1 is LNHDA and CDR2 SQIVND (reference sequence). The CDR3 here is CASTASPGRTNEQFF. The CDR3 DNA follows: TGTGCCAGTACCGCTTCCCCCGGGAGGACGAATGAGCAGTTCTTC.

V usage is TRBV21-1 and J usage is TRBJ1-5; TRBD1 is the table's D call, not checked against the DNA. TRBV21-1 is reported as a pseudogene. The CDR3 is 12 amino acids. The CDR3 sequence: CASGAQYQPQHF. The DNA of the CDR3 is TGTGCCAGCGGCGCACAGTATCAGCCCCAGCATTTT.

The rearrangement links TRBV4-1 to TRBJ2-3, with D maybe TRBD1 (6 bases). V was clipped by 0 bases and J by 0 bases, with 25 bases between them. The CDR3 is 21 residues long. Germline lookup yields CDR1 MGHRA and CDR2 YSYEKL. The CDR3 region is CASSQDKVLGRDTTSTDTQYF. CDR3 bases: TGCGCCAGCAGCCAAGATAAGGTTTTGGGTCGGGACACCACTAGCACAGATACGCAGTATTTT.

V and J are TRBV4-2 and TRBJ2-1, with D maybe TRBD1 (5 bases). The CDR3 loop spans 15 amino acids. Germline-derived CDR1 and CDR2 are LGHNA and YNFKEQ. The V end lost 2 bases, the J end lost 5 bases, and 13 bases lay between the germline ends. The CDR3 sequence: CASSQNRPRNNEQFF. In nucleotides, the CDR3 is TGTGCCAGCAGCCAAAACAGGCCCAGGAACAATGAGCAGTTCTTC.

V gene TRBV28 combines with J gene TRBJ2-7; TRBD1 might be the D (5 bases). CDR3 length equals 14 residues. The ends were cut back, 7 bases at V and 3 bases at J, with 16 bases in the middle. Germline V gives CDR1 MDHEN, CDR2 SYDVKM. The CDR3 nucleotides read TGTGCCAGCACCAAGACAGCTGGGGTCTACGAGCAGTACTTC. It is translated as CASTKTAGVYEQYF.

The chain employs TRBV5-1 and TRBJ2-3, with 12 bases lining up with TRBD2. The CDR3 loop spans 15 amino acids. V lost 3 bases, J lost 4 bases, and 3 bases stayed unmatched. In germline, CDR1 is SGHRS, CDR2 YFSETQ. The CDR3: CASSSGLAGSDTQYF. For the CDR3, the DNA is TGCGCCAGCAGCTCCGGACTAGCGGGGTCAGATACGCAGTATTTT.

The genes are TRBV7-6 and TRBJ1-1, with TRBD1 as a possible D gene (6 bases). The V and J ends lost 4 bases and 1 base respectively, with 16 bases between them. Germline CDR1 and CDR2: SGHVS and FNYEAQ. CDR3 length: 16 amino acids. The CDR3 spells CASSSAGRGTNTEAFF. The DNA of the CDR3 is TGTGCCAGCAGCTCCGCCGGGAGGGGGACGAACACTGAAGCTTTCTTT.

The rearrangement uses TRBV7-6 and TRBJ2-1; 12 bases are a match to TRBD1. From germline, CDR1 is SGHVS and CDR2 FNYEAQ. This CDR3 comprises 15 residues. Trimming took 1 base from V and 10 from J; bases not matched to a gene: 5. This CDR3 reads CASSLVGQGAGEQFF. The CDR3 DNA is TGTGCCAGCAGCTTAGTGGGACAGGGGGCTGGGGAGCAGTTCTTC.

J is TRBJ2-1 and V is TRBV23-1, with 8 bases fitting TRBD2. TRBV23-1 is designated an ORF whose function remains uncertain. The CDR3 covers 16 residues. V shed 0 bases and J 6 bases; nucleotides not matched to a gene: 7. DNA of the CDR3: TGCGCCAGCAGTCAATCCCCGGGACTAGTGTCCAATGAGCAGTTCTTC. It codes for CASSQSPGLVSNEQFF.